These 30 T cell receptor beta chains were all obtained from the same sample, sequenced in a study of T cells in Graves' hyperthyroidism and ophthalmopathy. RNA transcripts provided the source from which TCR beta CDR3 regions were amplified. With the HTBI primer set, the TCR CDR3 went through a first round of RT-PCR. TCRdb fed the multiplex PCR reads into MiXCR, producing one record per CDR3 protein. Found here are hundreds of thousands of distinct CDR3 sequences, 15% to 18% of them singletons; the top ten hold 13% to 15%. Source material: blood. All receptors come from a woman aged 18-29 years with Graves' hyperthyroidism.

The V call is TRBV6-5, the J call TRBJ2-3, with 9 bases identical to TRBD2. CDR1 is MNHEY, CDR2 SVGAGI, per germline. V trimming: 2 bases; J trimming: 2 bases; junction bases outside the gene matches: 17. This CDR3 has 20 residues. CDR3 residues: CASSYASIGSGGRATDTQYF. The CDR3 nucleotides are TGTGCCAGCAGTTACGCATCCATCGGCAGCGGGGGGCGGGCCACAGATACGCAGTATTTT.

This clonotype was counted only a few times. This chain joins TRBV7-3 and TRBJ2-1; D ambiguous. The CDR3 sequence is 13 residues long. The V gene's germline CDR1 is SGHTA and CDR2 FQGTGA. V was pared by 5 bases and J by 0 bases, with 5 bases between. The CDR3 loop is CASSPLSYNEQFF. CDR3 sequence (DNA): TGTGCCAGCAGCCCGCTCTCCTACAATGAGCAGTTCTTC.

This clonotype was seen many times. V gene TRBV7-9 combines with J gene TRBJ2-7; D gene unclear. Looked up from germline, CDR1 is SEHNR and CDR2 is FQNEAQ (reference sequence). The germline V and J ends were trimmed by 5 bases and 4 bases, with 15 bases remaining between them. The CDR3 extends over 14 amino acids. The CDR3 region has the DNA TGTGCCAGCAGCCCTATTTCAGATTTTTACGAGCAGTACTTC. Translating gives CASSPISDFYEQYF.

The CDR3 loop is CASSRQKTMNTEAFF. DNA for the CDR3: TGTGCCAGCAGCCGACAGAAAACCATGAACACTGAAGCTTTCTTT. The rearrangement uses TRBV7-9 and TRBJ1-1; possibly TRBD1 for D (5 bases). CDR1 is SEHNR and CDR2 is FQNEAQ in the germline V gene (reference sequence). The length of the CDR3 is 15 residues. V was cut by 5 bases and J by 0 bases, with 13 bases left in between. Based on the CDR3 plus reference TRBV7-9 and TRBJ1-1, the full variable domain is DTGVSQNPRHKITKRGQNVTFRCDPISEHNRLYWYRQTLGQGPEFLTYFQNEAQLEKSRLLSDRFSAERPKGSFSTLEIQRTEQGDSAMYLCASSRQKTMNTEAFFGQGTRLTVV.

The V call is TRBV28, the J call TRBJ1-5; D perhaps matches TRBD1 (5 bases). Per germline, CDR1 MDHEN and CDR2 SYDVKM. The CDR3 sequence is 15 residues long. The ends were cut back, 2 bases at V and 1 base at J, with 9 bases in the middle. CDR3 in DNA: TGTGCCAGCAGTTTAAATGGGGCCAGCAATCAGCCCCAGCATTTT. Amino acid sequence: CASSLNGASNQPQHF.

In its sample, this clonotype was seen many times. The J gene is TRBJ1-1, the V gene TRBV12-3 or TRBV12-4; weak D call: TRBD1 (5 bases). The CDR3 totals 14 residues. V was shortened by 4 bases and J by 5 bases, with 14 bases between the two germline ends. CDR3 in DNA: TGTGCCAGCAGTTATAGGGACTCACGGACTGAAGCTTTCTTT. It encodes CASSYRDSRTEAFF.

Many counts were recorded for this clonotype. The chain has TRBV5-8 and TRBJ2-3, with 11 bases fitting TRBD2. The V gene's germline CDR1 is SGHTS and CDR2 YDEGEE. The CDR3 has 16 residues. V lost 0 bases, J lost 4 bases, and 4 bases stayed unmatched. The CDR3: CASSLAASGGSDTQYF. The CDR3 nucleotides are TGTGCCAGCAGCTTGGCGGCTAGCGGGGGGTCAGATACGCAGTATTTT.

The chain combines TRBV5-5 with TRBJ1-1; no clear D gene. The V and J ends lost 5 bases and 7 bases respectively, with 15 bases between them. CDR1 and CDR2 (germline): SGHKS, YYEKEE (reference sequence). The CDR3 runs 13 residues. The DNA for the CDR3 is TGTGCCAGCAGGGTGACCCGAACGGTTGAAGCTTTCTTT. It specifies CASRVTRTVEAFF.

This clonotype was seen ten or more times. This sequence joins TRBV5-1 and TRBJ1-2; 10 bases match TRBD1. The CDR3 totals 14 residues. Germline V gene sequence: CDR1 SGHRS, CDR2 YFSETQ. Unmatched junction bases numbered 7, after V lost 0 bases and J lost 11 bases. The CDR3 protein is CASSLEGTGDLYTF. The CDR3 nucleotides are TGCGCCAGCAGCTTGGAAGGGACAGGGGATTTGTACACCTTC.

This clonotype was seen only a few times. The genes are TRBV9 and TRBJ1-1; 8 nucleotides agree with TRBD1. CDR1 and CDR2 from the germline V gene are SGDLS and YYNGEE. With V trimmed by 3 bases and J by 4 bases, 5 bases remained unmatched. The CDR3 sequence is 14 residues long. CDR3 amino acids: CASSDLTGGTEAFF. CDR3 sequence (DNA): TGTGCCAGCAGCGACCTCACAGGGGGCACTGAAGCTTTCTTT.

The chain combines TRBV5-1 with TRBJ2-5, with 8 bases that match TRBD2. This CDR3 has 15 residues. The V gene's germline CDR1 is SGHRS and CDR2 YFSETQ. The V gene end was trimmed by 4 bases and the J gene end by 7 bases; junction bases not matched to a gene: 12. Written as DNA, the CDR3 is TGCGCCAGCAGCAGACTGACCCCCGGGGGGGGGACCCAGTACTTC. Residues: CASSRLTPGGGTQYF.

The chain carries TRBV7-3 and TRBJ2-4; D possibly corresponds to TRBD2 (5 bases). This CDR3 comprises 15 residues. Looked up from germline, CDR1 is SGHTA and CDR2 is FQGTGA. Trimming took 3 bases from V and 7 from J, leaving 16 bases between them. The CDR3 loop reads CASSLTNLPGNIQYF. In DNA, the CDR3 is TGTGCCAGCAGCTTGACTAATCTGCCGGGGAACATTCAGTACTTC. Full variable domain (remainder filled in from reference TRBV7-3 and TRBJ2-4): GAGVSQTPSNKVTEKGKYVELRCDPISGHTALYWYRQSLGQGPEFLIYFQGTGAADDSGLPNDRFFAVRPEGSVSTLKIQRTERGDSAVYLCASSLTNLPGNIQYFGAGTRLSVL.

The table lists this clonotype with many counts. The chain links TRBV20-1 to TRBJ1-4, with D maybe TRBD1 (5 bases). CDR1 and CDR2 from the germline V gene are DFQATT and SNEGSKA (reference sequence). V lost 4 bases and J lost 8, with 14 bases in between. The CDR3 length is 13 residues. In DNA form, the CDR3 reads TGCAGTGCTACCCAGGGAGGTCGGGAAAAACTGTTTTTT. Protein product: CSATQGGREKLFF.

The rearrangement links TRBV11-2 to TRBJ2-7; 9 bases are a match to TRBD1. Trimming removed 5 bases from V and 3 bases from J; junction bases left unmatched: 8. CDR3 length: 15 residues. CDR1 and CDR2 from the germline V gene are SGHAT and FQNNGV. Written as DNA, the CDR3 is TGTGCCAGCAGCCCAGGACAGGGGAAGGACTACGAGCAGTACTTC. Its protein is CASSPGQGKDYEQYF.

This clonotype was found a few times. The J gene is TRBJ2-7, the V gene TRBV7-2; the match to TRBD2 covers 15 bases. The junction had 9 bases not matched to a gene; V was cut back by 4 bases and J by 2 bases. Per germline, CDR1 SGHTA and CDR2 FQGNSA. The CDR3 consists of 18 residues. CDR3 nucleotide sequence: TGTGCCAGCAGCTCTTCGGCGGGACTAGCGGGGGGTACCTACGAGCAGTACTTC. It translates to CASSSSAGLAGGTYEQYF.

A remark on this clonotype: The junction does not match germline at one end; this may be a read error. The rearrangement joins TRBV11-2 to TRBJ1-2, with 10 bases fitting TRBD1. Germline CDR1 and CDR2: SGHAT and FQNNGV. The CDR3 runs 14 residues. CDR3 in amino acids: CASSLEGTGDRYTF. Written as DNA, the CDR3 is TGTGCCAGCAGCCTAGAAGGGACAGGGGATCGCTACACCTTC.

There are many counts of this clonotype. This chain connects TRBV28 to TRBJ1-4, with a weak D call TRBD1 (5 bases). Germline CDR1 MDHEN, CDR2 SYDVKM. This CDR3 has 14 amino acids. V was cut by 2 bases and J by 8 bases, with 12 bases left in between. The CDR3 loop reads CASSLMAEGEKLFF. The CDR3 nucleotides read TGTGCCAGCAGTTTAATGGCCGAGGGGGAAAAACTGTTTTTT.

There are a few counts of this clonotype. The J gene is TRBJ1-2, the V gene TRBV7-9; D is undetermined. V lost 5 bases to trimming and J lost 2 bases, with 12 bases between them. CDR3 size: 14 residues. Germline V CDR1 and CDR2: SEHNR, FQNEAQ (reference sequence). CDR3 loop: CASSPGRENYGYTF. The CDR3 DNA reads TGTGCCAGCAGCCCTGGACGGGAGAACTATGGCTACACCTTC.

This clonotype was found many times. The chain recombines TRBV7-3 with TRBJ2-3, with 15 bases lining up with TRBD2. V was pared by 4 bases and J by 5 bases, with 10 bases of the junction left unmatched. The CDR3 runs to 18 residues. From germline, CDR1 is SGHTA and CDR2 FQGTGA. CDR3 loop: CASSSGLAGGHREDTQYF. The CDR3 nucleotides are TGTGCCAGCAGCTCAGGACTAGCGGGGGGGCACAGGGAAGATACGCAGTATTTT. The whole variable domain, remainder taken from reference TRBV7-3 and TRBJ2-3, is GAGVSQTPSNKVTEKGKYVELRCDPISGHTALYWYRQSLGQGPEFLIYFQGTGAADDSGLPNDRFFAVRPEGSVSTLKIQRTERGDSAVYLCASSSGLAGGHREDTQYFGPGTRLTVL.

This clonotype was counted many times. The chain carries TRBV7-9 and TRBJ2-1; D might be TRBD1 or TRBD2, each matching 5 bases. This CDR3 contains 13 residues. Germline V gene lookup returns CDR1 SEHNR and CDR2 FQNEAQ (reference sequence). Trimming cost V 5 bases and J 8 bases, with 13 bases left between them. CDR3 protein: CASSPGRLYEQFF. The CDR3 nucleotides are TGTGCCAGCAGCCCGGGACGGCTTTATGAGCAGTTCTTC.

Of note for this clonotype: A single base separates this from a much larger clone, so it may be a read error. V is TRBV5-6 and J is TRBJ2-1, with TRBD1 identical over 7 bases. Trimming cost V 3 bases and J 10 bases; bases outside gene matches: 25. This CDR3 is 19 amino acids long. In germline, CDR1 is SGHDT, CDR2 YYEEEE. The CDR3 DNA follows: TGTGCCAGCAGCTCAGGCCTTTGGTGGCGGACAGGACTTATCTACGAGCAGTTCTTC. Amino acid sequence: CASSSGLWWRTGLIYEQFF.

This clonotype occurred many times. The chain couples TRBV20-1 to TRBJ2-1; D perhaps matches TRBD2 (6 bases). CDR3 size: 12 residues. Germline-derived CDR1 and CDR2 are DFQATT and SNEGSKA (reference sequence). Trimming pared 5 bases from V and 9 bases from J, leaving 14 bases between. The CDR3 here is CSASLEGLEQFF. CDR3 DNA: TGCAGTGCTTCCCTGGAGGGGCTTGAGCAGTTCTTC.

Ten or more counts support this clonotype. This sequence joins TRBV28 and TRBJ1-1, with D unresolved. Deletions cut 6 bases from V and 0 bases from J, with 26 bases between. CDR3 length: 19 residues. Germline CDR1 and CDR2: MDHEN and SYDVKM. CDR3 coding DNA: TGTGCCAGCAGACCTCGCTTACGGAAGCGAAGCAGCATGAACACTGAAGCTTTCTTT. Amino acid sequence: CASRPRLRKRSSMNTEAFF.

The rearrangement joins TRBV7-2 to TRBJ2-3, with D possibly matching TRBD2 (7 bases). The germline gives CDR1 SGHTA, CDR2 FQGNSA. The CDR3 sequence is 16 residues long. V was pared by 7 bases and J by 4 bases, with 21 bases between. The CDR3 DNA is TGTGCCAGCAACCAACATGGGGGGGGCCTCCCAGATACGCAGTATTTT. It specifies CASNQHGGGLPDTQYF.

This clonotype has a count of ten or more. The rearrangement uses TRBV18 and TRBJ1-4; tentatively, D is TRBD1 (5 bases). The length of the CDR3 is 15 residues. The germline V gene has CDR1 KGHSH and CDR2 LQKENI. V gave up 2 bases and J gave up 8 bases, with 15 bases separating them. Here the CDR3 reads CASSPGGVGGEKLFF. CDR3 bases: TGTGCCAGCTCACCAGGAGGGGTAGGTGGAGAAAAACTGTTTTTT.

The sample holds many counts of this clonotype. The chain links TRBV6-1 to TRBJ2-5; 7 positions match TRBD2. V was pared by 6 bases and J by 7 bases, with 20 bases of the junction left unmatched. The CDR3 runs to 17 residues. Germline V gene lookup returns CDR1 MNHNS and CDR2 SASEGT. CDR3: CASRDYPERGRGGTQYF. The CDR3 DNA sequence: TGTGCCAGCAGGGATTACCCGGAGCGGGGACGCGGGGGGACCCAGTACTTC.

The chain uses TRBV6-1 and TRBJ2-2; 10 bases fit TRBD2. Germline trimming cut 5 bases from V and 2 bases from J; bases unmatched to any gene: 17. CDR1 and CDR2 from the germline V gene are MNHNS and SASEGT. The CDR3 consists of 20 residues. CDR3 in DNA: TGTGCCAGCAGTCGCAACGTGCAGCGGGGGGGTACGGAAAACACCGGGGAGCTGTTTTTT. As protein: CASSRNVQRGGTENTGELFF.

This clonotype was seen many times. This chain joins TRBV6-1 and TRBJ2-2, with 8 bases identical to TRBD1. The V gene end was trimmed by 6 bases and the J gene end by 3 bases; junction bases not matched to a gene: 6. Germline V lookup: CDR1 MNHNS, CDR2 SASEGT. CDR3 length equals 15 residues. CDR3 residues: CASSMDRADTGELFF. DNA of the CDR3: TGTGCCAGCAGCATGGACAGGGCCGACACCGGGGAGCTGTTTTTT.

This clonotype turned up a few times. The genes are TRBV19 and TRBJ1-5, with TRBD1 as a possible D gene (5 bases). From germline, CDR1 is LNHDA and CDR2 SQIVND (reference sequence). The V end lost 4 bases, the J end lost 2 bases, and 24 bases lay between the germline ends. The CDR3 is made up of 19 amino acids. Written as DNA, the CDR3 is TGTGCCAGTAGTACCCCGGGAGGGACCTATCGGGTGGGCAATCAGCCCCAGCATTTT. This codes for CASSTPGGTYRVGNQPQHF.

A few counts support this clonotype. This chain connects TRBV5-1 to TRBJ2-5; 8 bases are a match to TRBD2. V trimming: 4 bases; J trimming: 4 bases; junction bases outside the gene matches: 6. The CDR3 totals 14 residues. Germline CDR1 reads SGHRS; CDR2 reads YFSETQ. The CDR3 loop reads CASSREGHGETQYF. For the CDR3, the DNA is TGCGCCAGCAGCCGGGAGGGCCATGGAGAGACCCAGTACTTC.